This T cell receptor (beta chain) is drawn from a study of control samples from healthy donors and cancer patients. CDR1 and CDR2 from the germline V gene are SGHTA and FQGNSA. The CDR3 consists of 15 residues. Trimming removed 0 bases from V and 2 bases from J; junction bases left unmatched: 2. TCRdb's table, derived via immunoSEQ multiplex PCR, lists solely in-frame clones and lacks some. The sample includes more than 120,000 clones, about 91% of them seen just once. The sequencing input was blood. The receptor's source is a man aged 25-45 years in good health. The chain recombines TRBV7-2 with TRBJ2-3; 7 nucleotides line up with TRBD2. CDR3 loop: CASSLAGGTTDTQYF. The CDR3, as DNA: TGTGCCAGCAGCTTAGCGGGGGGGACCACAGATACGCAGTATTTT.